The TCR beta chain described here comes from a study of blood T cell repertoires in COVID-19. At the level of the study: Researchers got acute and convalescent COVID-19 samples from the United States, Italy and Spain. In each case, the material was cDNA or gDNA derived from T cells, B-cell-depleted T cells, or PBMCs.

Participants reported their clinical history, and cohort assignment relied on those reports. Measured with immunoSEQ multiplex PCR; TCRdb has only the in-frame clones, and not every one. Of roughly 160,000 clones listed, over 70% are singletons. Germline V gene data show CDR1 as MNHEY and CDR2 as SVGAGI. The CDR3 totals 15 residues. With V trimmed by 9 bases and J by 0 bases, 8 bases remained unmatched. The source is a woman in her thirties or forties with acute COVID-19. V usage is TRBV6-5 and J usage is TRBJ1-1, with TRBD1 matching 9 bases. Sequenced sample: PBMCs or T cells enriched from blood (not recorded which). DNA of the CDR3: TGTGCCAGTACCGGGACAGGGTCGGTGAACACTGAAGCTTTCTTT. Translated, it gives CASTGTGSVNTEAFF.